A single sample gave rise to the 17 T cell receptor beta chains below, sequenced in a study of blood T cell repertoires in COVID-19. The method was immunoSEQ multiplex PCR; TCRdb's version includes in-frame clones alone and lacks a portion of them. The sample lists around 250,000 clones; approximately 82% were seen once. Sequenced: peripheral blood. Receptor source: a woman aged 18-29 years with acute or convalescent COVID-19.

CDR3 protein: CASSSHGLAVDNEQFF. CDR3 nucleotide sequence: TGCGCCAGCAGCTCTCACGGACTAGCCGTAGACAATGAGCAGTTCTTC. This chain connects TRBV4-3 to TRBJ2-1; 8 bases match TRBD2. Losses at the gene ends were 5 bases for V and 5 bases for J; bases not matched to a gene: 11. The CDR3 is 16 amino acids. The V gene's germline CDR1 is LGHNA and CDR2 YSLEER.

The chain joins TRBV7-2 to TRBJ2-4, with 7 bases aligning to TRBD2. The CDR3 consists of 14 residues. CDR1 and CDR2 from the germline V gene are SGHTA and FQGNSA. Germline trimming cut 1 base from V and 7 bases from J; bases unmatched to any gene: 4. The CDR3 DNA sequence: TGTGCCAGCAGCTTAGAGGCTAGCGGCAACATTCAGTACTTC. This encodes CASSLEASGNIQYF.

The V gene is TRBV7-2, the J gene TRBJ1-2; maybe TRBD1 (5 bases). V was clipped by 5 bases and J by 7 bases, with 26 bases between them. The germline V gene encodes CDR1 SGHTA and CDR2 FQGNSA. The CDR3 covers 17 residues. The CDR3 DNA is TGTGCCAGCAGCCCCCGCGGGGGGGGAGGGATCCACCGTGGCTACACCTTC. It codes for CASSPRGGGGIHRGYTF.

The rearrangement joins TRBV28 to TRBJ2-3; 7 nucleotides align to TRBD1. The length of the CDR3 is 16 residues. Trimming cost V 1 base and J 2 bases; bases outside gene matches: 6. Germline V gives CDR1 MDHEN, CDR2 SYDVKM. The CDR3 spells CASSLLSQGDTDTQYF. The CDR3 DNA reads TGTGCCAGCAGTTTATTAAGCCAGGGGGACACAGATACGCAGTATTTT.

The rearrangement links TRBV27 to TRBJ2-2; 10 bases are a match to TRBD1. Germline CDR1 MNHEY, CDR2 SMNVEV (reference sequence). The CDR3 loop spans 13 amino acids. Trimming at V came to 6 bases and at J to 9 bases, leaving 4 bases not matched to a gene. CDR3 loop: CASRRQGAWELFF. The CDR3 DNA sequence: TGTGCCAGCAGGCGACAGGGGGCCTGGGAGCTGTTTTTT.

V and J are TRBV28 and TRBJ2-1; tentative D call: TRBD2 (5 bases). The CDR3 loop spans 16 amino acids. V was shortened by 5 bases and J by 8 bases, with 22 bases between the two germline ends. Germline CDR1 reads MDHEN; CDR2 reads SYDVKM. CDR3 DNA sequence: TGTGCCAGCAGTCCCATCCCGGGATCCCGAGGTTATGAGCAGTTCTTC. Translation: CASSPIPGSRGYEQFF. Full variable domain (remainder filled in from reference TRBV28 and TRBJ2-1): DVKVTQSSRYLVKRTGEKVFLECVQDMDHENMFWYRQDPGLGLRLIYFSYDVKMKEKGDIPEGYSVSREKKERFSLILESASTNQTSMYLCASSPIPGSRGYEQFFGPGTRLTVL.

V is TRBV5-1 and J is TRBJ2-3; D is ambiguous. Trimming cost V 0 bases and J 5 bases, with 7 bases left between them. The CDR3 length is 13 residues. In germline, CDR1 is SGHRS, CDR2 YFSETQ. The CDR3 loop reads CASSLVPGDTQYF. In DNA form, the CDR3 reads TGCGCCAGCAGCTTGGTTCCGGGAGATACGCAGTATTTT.

The chain joins TRBV19 to TRBJ2-6; maybe TRBD1 (6 bases). The CDR3 is 20 amino acids. The V gene's germline CDR1 is LNHDA and CDR2 SQIVND (reference sequence). Trimming pared 4 bases from V and 1 base from J, leaving 23 bases between. As DNA, the CDR3 is TGTGCCAGTAGTACCCAGGATGTGGGGGCGATTATTTCTGGGGCCAACGTCCTGACTTTC. It yields the protein CASSTQDVGAIISGANVLTF.

The chain links TRBV6-2 or TRBV6-3 to TRBJ1-2; D is perhaps TRBD1 (5 bases). V shed 6 bases and J shed 7 bases, with 12 bases lying between them. Looked up from germline, CDR1 is MNHEY and CDR2 is SVGEGT. The CDR3 spans 12 residues. Here the CDR3 DNA reads TGTGCCAGCAGCTTGAACAGGCTTGGCTACACCTTC. As protein: CASSLNRLGYTF.

The rearrangement joins TRBV4-3 to TRBJ2-3; 9 nucleotides agree with TRBD2. V was pared by 0 bases and J by 5 bases, with 9 bases of the junction left unmatched. CDR1 is LGHNA, CDR2 YSLEER, per germline. The CDR3 length is 17 residues. The CDR3 DNA sequence: TGCGCCAGCAGCCAAGATGGAGCGGGAGGAGGGGGAGATACGCAGTATTTT. It specifies CASSQDGAGGGGDTQYF.

This chain uses TRBV7-2 with TRBJ2-1, with TRBD2 matching over 9 bases. This CDR3 has 16 amino acids. Per germline, CDR1 SGHTA and CDR2 FQGNSA. Trimming took 5 bases from V and 8 from J; bases not matched to a gene: 13. The CDR3: CASSRQGGRATDEQFF. DNA of the CDR3: TGTGCCAGCAGCCGGCAGGGCGGGAGGGCCACCGATGAGCAGTTCTTC.

The chain joins TRBV5-1 to TRBJ1-1; D perhaps matches TRBD1 (5 bases). The V gene's germline CDR1 is SGHRS and CDR2 YFSETQ. The CDR3 is made up of 16 amino acids. V was pared by 0 bases and J by 6 bases, with 18 bases between. The DNA of the CDR3 is TGCGCCAGCAGCTTGGGGGTCCCAGGGACTGGTGCTGAAGCTTTCTTT. As protein: CASSLGVPGTGAEAFF.

The V and J genes are TRBV25-1 and TRBJ2-7; 7 nucleotides agree with TRBD1. CDR3 length: 13 amino acids. In germline, CDR1 is MGHDK, CDR2 SYGVNS. J was trimmed by 1 base and V by 4 bases; bases with no gene match: 1. DNA for the CDR3: TGTGCCAGCAGTGTGGGACAGTCCTACGAGCAGTACTTC. Its protein product is CASSVGQSYEQYF.

In regard to this clone: At one boundary the junction diverges from the germline segment, which might be a read error. The rearrangement links TRBV2 to TRBJ2-2, with 8 positions matching TRBD1. The germline CDR1 and CDR2 sequences are SNHLY and FYNNEI. The CDR3 consists of 14 residues. CDR3 sequence (DNA): TGTGCGAGCACCGGGACAGGAAACACCGGGGAGCTGTTTTTT. Translating gives CASTGTGNTGELFF.

The chain couples TRBV19 to TRBJ2-7; weak D call: TRBD1 (6 bases). CDR1 LNHDA and CDR2 SQIVND come from the germline V gene (reference sequence). This CDR3 is 15 amino acids long. Trimming took off 5 bases at V and 0 bases at J, with 14 bases between the two ends. As DNA, the CDR3 is TGTGCCAGTAGTGCCGGACAGTTCAGCTCCTACGAGCAGTACTTC. Translating it yields CASSAGQFSSYEQYF.

The chain uses TRBV28 and TRBJ1-5, with 8 bases lining up with TRBD1. Germline-derived CDR1 and CDR2 are MDHEN and SYDVKM. With 6 bases clipped from V and 0 bases from J, the junction kept 4 bases outside the gene matches. The CDR3 sequence is 15 residues long. The CDR3 spells CASSYRGYSNQPQHF. The CDR3 DNA is TGTGCCAGCAGCTACAGGGGGTATAGCAATCAGCCCCAGCATTTT. Supplemented by reference TRBV28 and TRBJ1-5, the full variable domain reads DVKVTQSSRYLVKRTGEKVFLECVQDMDHENMFWYRQDPGLGLRLIYFSYDVKMKEKGDIPEGYSVSREKKERFSLILESASTNQTSMYLCASSYRGYSNQPQHFGDGTRLSIL.

The chain couples TRBV30 to TRBJ1-4, with a possible D match to TRBD1 (6 bases). The ends were cut back, 2 bases at V and 5 bases at J, with 15 bases in the middle. Germline lookup yields CDR1 GTSNPN and CDR2 SVGIG (reference sequence). The CDR3 runs to 15 residues. The CDR3 loop reads CAWSRRTAPNEKLFF. CDR3 in DNA: TGTGCCTGGAGTCGTAGGACAGCTCCGAATGAAAAACTGTTTTTT.